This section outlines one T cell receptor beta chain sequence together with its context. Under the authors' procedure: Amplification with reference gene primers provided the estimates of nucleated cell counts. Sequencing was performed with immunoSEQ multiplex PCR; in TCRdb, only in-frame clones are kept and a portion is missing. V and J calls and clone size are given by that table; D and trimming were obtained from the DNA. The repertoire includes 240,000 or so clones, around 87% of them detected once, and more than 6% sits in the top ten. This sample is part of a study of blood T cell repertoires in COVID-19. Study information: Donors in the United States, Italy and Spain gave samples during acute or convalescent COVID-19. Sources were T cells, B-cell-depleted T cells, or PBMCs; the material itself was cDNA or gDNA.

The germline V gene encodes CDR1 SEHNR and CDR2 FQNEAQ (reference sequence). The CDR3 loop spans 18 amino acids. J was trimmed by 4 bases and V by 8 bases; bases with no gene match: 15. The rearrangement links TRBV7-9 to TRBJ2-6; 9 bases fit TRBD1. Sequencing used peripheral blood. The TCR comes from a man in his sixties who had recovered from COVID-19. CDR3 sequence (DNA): TGTGCCAGCCAACCCCTCCGGGACAGGGTCCGGGGGGCCAACGTCCTGACTTTC. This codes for CASQPLRDRVRGANVLTF.